The 27 T cell receptor beta chains reported below all come from one sample, sequenced in a study of control samples from healthy donors and cancer patients. Measured with immunoSEQ multiplex PCR; TCRdb has only the in-frame clones, and not every one. Found here are fewer than 200,000 clones, around 88% of them singletons; the top ten hold roughly 5.3%. The source material was blood. The receptors come from a woman in her thirties in good health.

V and J are TRBV28 and TRBJ1-5; TRBD1 matches 9 bases. V shed 6 bases, J shed 2 bases, and the junction held 11 bases outside the gene matches. CDR3 length: 17 residues. Per germline, CDR1 MDHEN and CDR2 SYDVKM. In DNA, the CDR3 is TGTGCCAGCAGCCCACAAACAGGGGGCAGCGGCAATCAGCCCCAGCATTTT. It encodes CASSPQTGGSGNQPQHF.

The CDR3 sequence: CSGGGGDGNTIYF. The CDR3 DNA is TGCAGCGGCGGTGGGGGAGACGGAAACACCATATATTTT. V is TRBV29-1 and J is TRBJ1-3, with a weak D call TRBD1 (5 bases). Germline-derived CDR1 and CDR2 are SQVTM and ANQGSEA. Trimming cost V 7 bases and J 4 bases, with 14 bases left between them. The CDR3 spans 13 residues.

This chain joins TRBV5-6 and TRBJ2-1, with D possibly called TRBD1 or TRBD2 (6 bases each). Germline V gene sequence: CDR1 SGHDT, CDR2 YYEEEE. This CDR3 region has 16 residues. The germline V and J ends were trimmed by 4 bases and 1 base, with 15 bases remaining between them. CDR3: CASSPRGGLSYNEQFF. In DNA, the CDR3 is TGTGCCAGCAGCCCAAGAGGGGGACTTTCCTACAATGAGCAGTTCTTC.

The rearrangement links TRBV6-5 to TRBJ1-4; no clear D gene. Trimming stripped 6 bases from V and 6 bases from J, with 5 bases between. There are 11 residues in the CDR3. Germline V lookup: CDR1 MNHEY, CDR2 SVGAGI. CDR3 residues: CASRRDEKLFF. CDR3 coding DNA: TGTGCCAGCAGGCGAGATGAAAAACTGTTTTTT.

V usage is TRBV12-3 or TRBV12-4 and J usage is TRBJ1-3; D is unclear. This CDR3 has 13 amino acids. V was trimmed by 9 bases and J by 2 bases, leaving 11 bases between them. The chain's CDR3 is CASIKETGNTIYF. CDR3 in DNA: TGTGCCAGTATCAAGGAAACTGGAAACACCATATATTTT.

The rearrangement joins TRBV7-2 to TRBJ2-4; TRBD1 agrees at 8 bases. Trimming at V came to 3 bases and at J to 8 bases, leaving 6 bases not matched to a gene. Germline CDR1 reads SGHTA; CDR2 reads FQGNSA. This CDR3 has 14 amino acids. The CDR3 region is CASSLGQVRDIQYF. The CDR3 coding sequence is TGTGCCAGCAGCTTGGGACAGGTTAGGGACATTCAGTACTTC.

This chain uses TRBV7-9 with TRBJ2-2; 8 bases align to TRBD1. Germline CDR1 reads SEHNR; CDR2 reads FQNEAQ (reference sequence). J gave up 4 bases and V 2 bases, and 15 bases lay outside the gene matches. There are 19 residues in the CDR3. DNA of the CDR3: TGTGCCAGCAGCTTATTCCAGGGGGCGATTTCGTCTCGCACCGGGGAGCTGTTTTTT. Translating it yields CASSLFQGAISSRTGELFF.

The gene calls are TRBV7-9 and TRBJ1-2; tentative D call: TRBD1 (6 bases). This CDR3 has 15 amino acids. CDR1 and CDR2 from the germline V gene are SEHNR and FQNEAQ (reference sequence). V was pared by 5 bases and J by 2 bases, with 15 bases between. CDR3 sequence: CASSLQGGLNYGYTF. CDR3 nucleotide sequence: TGTGCCAGCAGCCTCCAAGGGGGACTAAACTATGGCTACACCTTC.

The chain uses TRBV2 and TRBJ2-7; D might be TRBD1 (5 bases). Germline CDR1 and CDR2: SNHLY and FYNNEI. The CDR3 has 13 amino acids. Trimming stripped 7 bases from V and 2 bases from J, with 12 bases between. The CDR3 DNA is TGTGCCAGCACTCCGTCAGGGACCTACGAGCAGTACTTC. It translates to CASTPSGTYEQYF.

This chain connects TRBV7-6 to TRBJ1-1; D is unclear. Germline V CDR1 and CDR2: SGHVS, FNYEAQ. The length of the CDR3 is 14 residues. The V end was cut by 6 bases, the J end by 1 base, with 12 bases between. The CDR3 region has the DNA TGTGCCAGCAGTCTTGGTTCAGCGAACACTGAAGCTTTCTTT. Protein: CASSLGSANTEAFF.

The V call is TRBV4-2, the J call TRBJ1-4; possibly TRBD1 for D (6 bases). The CDR3 runs 13 residues. V lost 5 bases and J lost 6, with 10 bases in between. Per the germline V gene, CDR1 is LGHNA and CDR2 is YNFKEQ. CDR3: CASSADRYEKLFF. In DNA form, the CDR3 reads TGTGCCAGCAGCGCGGACAGATATGAAAAACTGTTTTTT.

The chain uses TRBV2 and TRBJ2-2; D uncertain. Germline CDR1 reads SNHLY; CDR2 reads FYNNEI. Deletions cut 4 bases from V and 0 bases from J, with 9 bases between. This CDR3 is 15 amino acids long. CDR3 region: CASSAVNTNTGELFF. The CDR3 nucleotides read TGTGCCAGCAGTGCTGTGAACACGAACACCGGGGAGCTGTTTTTT.

This chain joins TRBV27 and TRBJ2-2; D is unclear. V was clipped by 5 bases and J by 7 bases, with 8 bases between them. The germline gives CDR1 MNHEY, CDR2 SMNVEV (reference sequence). The CDR3 extends over 12 amino acids. CDR3 sequence reads: CASSPQNGELFF. The CDR3 nucleotides read TGTGCCAGCAGTCCACAGAACGGGGAGCTGTTTTTT.

CDR3 protein: CASSVGTEAFF. CDR3 coding DNA: TGTGCCAGCAGTGTGGGGACTGAAGCTTTCTTT. The chain employs TRBV25-1 and TRBJ1-1; D is ambiguous. The CDR3 is 11 amino acids. Trimming removed 4 bases from V and 5 bases from J, with 5 bases in between. Germline V gene data show CDR1 as MGHDK and CDR2 as SYGVNS.

The chain is built from TRBV12-3 or TRBV12-4 and TRBJ2-7; a possible D gene is TRBD1 (6 bases). The V gene lost 5 bases and the J gene lost 1 base, with 9 bases spanning the gap. The CDR3 extends over 13 amino acids. CDR3 DNA: TGTGCCAGCAGTCGGACAGTTTCCTACGAGCAGTACTTC. This gives the protein CASSRTVSYEQYF.

The chain links TRBV4-1 to TRBJ2-3; 9 positions match TRBD2. Germline assignment: CDR1 MGHRA and CDR2 YSYEKL. With V trimmed by 1 base and J by 0 bases, 5 bases remained unmatched. The CDR3 has 17 amino acids. This CDR3 is CASSQGVAGVSTDTQYF. The CDR3 nucleotides are TGCGCCAGCAGCCAAGGGGTAGCGGGGGTTAGCACAGATACGCAGTATTTT.

This clone was counted between two and nine times. The genes are TRBV7-9 and TRBJ1-2; maybe TRBD1 (5 bases). Germline-derived CDR1 and CDR2 are SEHNR and FQNEAQ (reference sequence). V lost 2 bases to trimming and J lost 4 bases, with 5 bases between them. The CDR3 is 12 residues long. Here the CDR3 reads CASSLQGYGYTF. In nucleotides, the CDR3 is TGTGCCAGCAGCTTACAGGGCTATGGCTACACCTTC.

This chain connects TRBV14 to TRBJ1-6, with D tentatively TRBD1 (5 bases). Per germline, CDR1 SGHDN and CDR2 FVKESK. Trimming removed 4 bases at V and 6 bases at J, with 10 bases between. The CDR3 is made up of 14 amino acids. In DNA form, the CDR3 reads TGTGCCAGCAGCCCGGGGCTTGGTAATTCACCCCTCCACTTT. It codes for CASSPGLGNSPLHF.

The chain is built from TRBV5-1 and TRBJ2-5; no clear D. CDR1 is SGHRS, CDR2 YFSETQ, per germline. The CDR3 is 12 amino acids. V gave up 5 bases and J gave up 5 bases, with 10 bases separating them. The CDR3, as DNA: TGCGCCAGCAGAGGTTCTAGGGAGACCCAGTACTTC. Translation gives CASRGSRETQYF.

This clone has a single count. The gene calls are TRBV11-2 and TRBJ2-7; tentatively, D is TRBD2 (5 bases). CDR3 length equals 16 residues. Germline-derived CDR1 and CDR2 are SGHAT and FQNNGV. With 0 bases removed from V and 0 bases from J, the gap between germline ends came to 12 bases. Here the CDR3 reads CASSLDNYAGSYEQYF. The CDR3 DNA reads TGTGCCAGCAGCTTAGATAATTATGCGGGCTCCTACGAGCAGTACTTC.

The J gene is TRBJ2-1, the V gene TRBV27, with D unclear. The CDR3 runs 12 residues. Germline V gene data show CDR1 as MNHEY and CDR2 as SMNVEV (reference sequence). The V end lost 4 bases, the J end lost 7 bases, and 8 bases lay between the germline ends. The CDR3 nucleotides read TGTGCCAGCAGTTATTTGGGTAATGAGCAGTTCTTC. Translated, it gives CASSYLGNEQFF.

This clone appeared a few times. J is TRBJ2-1 and V is TRBV27, with D perhaps being TRBD1 or TRBD2 (5 bases each). Deletions cut 5 bases from V and 12 bases from J, with 14 bases between. Germline CDR1 MNHEY, CDR2 SMNVEV (reference sequence). This CDR3 is 12 amino acids long. CDR3: CASSPGSWGQFF. Written as DNA, the CDR3 is TGTGCCAGCAGTCCAGGGAGCTGGGGGCAGTTCTTC.

This clone was detected only once. The J gene is TRBJ1-1, the V gene TRBV27; 7 positions match TRBD1. Losses at the gene ends were 5 bases for V and 3 bases for J; bases not matched to a gene: 9. The CDR3 loop spans 15 amino acids. CDR1 is MNHEY, CDR2 SMNVEV, per germline (reference sequence). The CDR3 coding sequence is TGTGCCAGCAGTCCACGGACAGGAGGGGACACTGAAGCTTTCTTT. Residues: CASSPRTGGDTEAFF.

The chain couples TRBV25-1 to TRBJ2-2; TRBD1 matches 7 bases. With V trimmed by 8 bases and J by 5 bases, 5 bases remained unmatched. The germline CDR1 and CDR2 sequences are MGHDK and SYGVNS. There are 13 residues in the CDR3. The CDR3: CASGTVETGELFF. CDR3 sequence (DNA): TGTGCCAGCGGGACAGTAGAAACCGGGGAGCTGTTTTTT.

V usage is TRBV5-1 and J usage is TRBJ1-2; D is ambiguous. The V gene lost 4 bases and the J gene lost 4 bases, with 8 bases spanning the gap. The germline V gene has CDR1 SGHRS and CDR2 YFSETQ. This CDR3 is built from 12 residues. The CDR3 bases are TGCGCCAGCAGCCCCCGGGGCTATGGCTACACCTTC. Translated: CASSPRGYGYTF.

V is TRBV11-2 and J is TRBJ2-2; TRBD1 might be the D (6 bases). The CDR3 contains 15 residues. V was shortened by 3 bases and J by 5 bases, with 13 bases between the two germline ends. Germline-derived CDR1 and CDR2 are SGHAT and FQNNGV. In DNA form, the CDR3 reads TGTGCCAGCAGCTTCCGAATCAGGGGAACCGGGGAGCTGTTTTTT. This translates into CASSFRIRGTGELFF.

The chain employs TRBV28 and TRBJ1-2, with D hard to call. The V end lost 4 bases, the J end lost 2 bases, and 5 bases lay between the germline ends. CDR1 is MDHEN, CDR2 SYDVKM, per germline. This CDR3 spans 12 amino acids. This chain's CDR3 is CASSSQNYGYTF. Here the CDR3 DNA reads TGTGCCAGCAGTTCGCAGAACTATGGCTACACCTTC.